The rows below give T cell receptor beta chains drawn from one sample of a study of OX40 agonist ivuxolimab in advanced cancers. Profiling relied on immunoSEQ multiplex PCR, and the TCRdb table lists in-frame clones only, not all of them. The sample has about 28,000 clones, about 86% seen once. Source: CD4+ or CD8+ T cells sorted from blood, taken in a trial of the OX40 agonist ivuxolimab. Source of these receptors: an adult with an advanced solid tumor such as melanoma, head and neck, liver or kidney cancer. CDR3s include the opening cysteine and the closing phenylalanine or tryptophan. A D gene is named only where the DNA matches it firmly. Clone size is stated in some rows and not others, as once, few, many or a class when expanded.

j_call clone_size v_call d_call cdr3_nt cdr3_aa
TRBJ2-7 NA TRBV2 TRBD2 TGTGCCAGCAGTGGGGCGGGGGGACTCTCCTACGAGCAGTACTTC CASSGAGGLSYEQYF
TRBJ2-7 NA TRBV6-1 TRBD1 TGTGCCGCTACCAGGGGGCGAACCTACGAGCAGTACTTC CAATRGRTYEQYF
TRBJ2-7 NA TRBV11-3 TRBD1 TGTGCCAGCAGCCCCGGGACAGGGCTAGGCGAGCAGTACTTC CASSPGTGLGEQYF
TRBJ2-2 NA TRBV27 NA TGCGCCAGCAGTTACAGGTTAAACACCGGGGAGCTGTTTTTT CASSYRLNTGELFF
TRBJ2-2 NA TRBV4-1 NA TGCGCCAGCAGCCAAGAAATCTCGGTAGACGACACCGGGGAGCTGTTTTTT CASSQEISVDDTGELFF
TRBJ2-7 NA TRBV4-1 TRBD2 TGCGCCAGCAGCCAGACTAGCGGGGGTTCCTACGAGCAGTACTTC CASSQTSGGSYEQYF
TRBJ2-1 NA TRBV6-1 TRBD1 TGTGCCAGCAGTGTTCTCCCGACAGGGTTCTACAATGAGCAGTTCTTC CASSVLPTGFYNEQFF
TRBJ1-5 NA TRBV2 TRBD1 TGTGCCAGCAGTGATCAGGGGGGCAATCAGCCCCAGCATTTT CASSDQGGNQPQHF
TRBJ2-5 NA TRBV27 TRBD1 TGTGCCAGCAGTTACAGGGGGCAAGAGACCCAGTACTTC CASSYRGQETQYF
TRBJ2-1 NA TRBV7-9 NA TGTGCCAGCAGCTTTTTTGGGTCTCCCCGGGATGAGCAGTTCTTC CASSFFGSPRDEQFF
TRBJ1-1 NA TRBV6-8 NA TGTGCCAGCAGCCGAGACACGGAAGCTTTCTTT CASSRDTEAFF
TRBJ1-5 NA TRBV6-5 TRBD1 TGTGCCAGCAGTCCAGTCAGGGGGACCAATCAGCCCCAGCATTTT CASSPVRGTNQPQHF
TRBJ1-1 NA TRBV6-6 NA TGTGCCAGCAGTTACTCGGGGGAGGGTAACACTGAAGCTTTCTTT CASSYSGEGNTEAFF
TRBJ2-5 once TRBV7-9 NA TGTGCCAGCAGCTTATACGAGGGGGAGCAGTACTTC CASSLYEGEQYF
TRBJ2-5 NA TRBV2 TRBD2 TGTGCCAGCAAGGGACTAGCGTGGGGGGAAGAGACCCAGTACTTC CASKGLAWGEETQYF
TRBJ1-6 NA TRBV27 NA TGTGCCAGCAGTCCCTTACTGGGATCACCCCTCCACTTT CASSPLLGSPLHF
TRBJ1-2 few TRBV19 TRBD1 TGTGCCAGCCGAGGACAGGGATATGGCTACACCTTC CASRGQGYGYTF
TRBJ2-5 NA TRBV29-1 NA TGCAGCGTAGATCCCCCCAGGAGCAATAAAGAGACCCAGTACTTC CSVDPPRSNKETQYF
TRBJ2-5 NA TRBV25-1 NA TGTGCCAGCACCCTCTCAGCAGCCTACCAAGAGACCCAGTACTTC CASTLSAAYQETQYF
TRBJ2-1 NA TRBV5-4 NA TGTGCCAGCAGCTTGGTATGGGAGGCTGAGCAGTTCTTC CASSLVWEAEQFF
TRBJ2-3 medium-sized TRBV5-8 TRBD1 TGTGCCAGCAGTTACAGGGGGCGAGTCACAGATACGCAGTATTTT CASSYRGRVTDTQYF
TRBJ1-2 NA TRBV30 NA TGTGCCTGGAGTGAGGCAGGGGCCGACTATGGCTACACCTTC CAWSEAGADYGYTF
TRBJ1-5 NA TRBV27 NA TGTGCCAGCAGTTTGACCGGGGGCCGGAATCAGCCCCAGCATTTT CASSLTGGRNQPQHF
TRBJ2-2 NA TRBV29-1 NA TGCAGCGTCCTCGACAAGACCGGGGAGCTGTTTTTT CSVLDKTGELFF
TRBJ2-2 NA TRBV5-6 NA TGTGCCAGCAGGCTCGCGACCGGCACCGGGGAGCTGTTTTTT CASRLATGTGELFF
TRBJ2-3 NA TRBV19 NA TGTGCCAGTACAGACTCAGATACGCAGTATTTT CASTDSDTQYF
TRBJ2-7 NA TRBV28 TRBD2 TGTGCCAGCAGCCCTCTTGGAGGCGGGGGGGCGACCTCCTACGAGCAGTACTTC CASSPLGGGGATSYEQYF
TRBJ2-7 NA TRBV7-2 NA TGTGCCAGCAGCTCCGGGACCTACGAGCAGTACTTC CASSSGTYEQYF
TRBJ2-1 once TRBV10-1 NA TGCGCCAGCAGCCCTTTAGGGACAGCAGAACTCGACGGACTACATAATGAGCAGTTCTTC CASSPLGTAELDGLHNEQFF
TRBJ2-6 NA TRBV4-2 NA TGTGCCAGCAGCCACGAATCTGGGGCCAACGTCCTGACTTTC CASSHESGANVLTF
TRBJ2-7 NA TRBV14 TRBD2 TGTGCCAGCAGCTACGGGACTAGCGGGGGCTACGAGCAGTACTTC CASSYGTSGGYEQYF
TRBJ1-1 NA TRBV5-6 NA TGTGCCAGCAGCTTGCTTAGTTTTACTGAAGCTTTCTTT CASSLLSFTEAFF
TRBJ2-5 few TRBV27 NA TGTGCCAGCAGTTTTGGGACCCAAAGTGGGACCCAGTACTTC CASSFGTQSGTQYF
TRBJ1-3 NA TRBV5-6 NA TGTGCCAGCAGCCTCCGACACCTTGGCTCTGGAAACACCATATATTTT CASSLRHLGSGNTIYF
TRBJ1-2 NA TRBV27 TRBD1 TGTGCCAGCAGTTTCTCAGGGGGTTATAACTATGGCTACACCTTC CASSFSGGYNYGYTF